What follows describes a single T cell receptor (beta chain). The data are from a study of patients and donors after allogeneic stem cell transplantation. TCRdb analysed the RT-PCR reads with MiXCR anew, one entry per CDR3 protein. Here the sample spans over 65,000 distinct CDR3 sequences, 26% being singletons. CDR1 SQVTM and CDR2 ANQGSEA come from the germline V gene. This CDR3 region has 13 residues. The V and J ends lost 4 bases and 2 bases respectively, with 10 bases between them. Material: blood, either unsorted or a sorted T cell fraction (not recorded which). The TCR comes from a human donor who was either an allogeneic HSCT recipient or a stem cell or donor lymphocyte infusion donor (not recorded which). It is not recorded whose cells these are; they may come from a transplant donor. V gene TRBV29-1 combines with J gene TRBJ2-3; tentatively, D is TRBD1 or TRBD2 (6 bases each). CDR3 in DNA: TGCAGCGTTGTGGGGGGACACACAGATACGCAGTATTTT. Its translation: CSVVGGHTDTQYF.